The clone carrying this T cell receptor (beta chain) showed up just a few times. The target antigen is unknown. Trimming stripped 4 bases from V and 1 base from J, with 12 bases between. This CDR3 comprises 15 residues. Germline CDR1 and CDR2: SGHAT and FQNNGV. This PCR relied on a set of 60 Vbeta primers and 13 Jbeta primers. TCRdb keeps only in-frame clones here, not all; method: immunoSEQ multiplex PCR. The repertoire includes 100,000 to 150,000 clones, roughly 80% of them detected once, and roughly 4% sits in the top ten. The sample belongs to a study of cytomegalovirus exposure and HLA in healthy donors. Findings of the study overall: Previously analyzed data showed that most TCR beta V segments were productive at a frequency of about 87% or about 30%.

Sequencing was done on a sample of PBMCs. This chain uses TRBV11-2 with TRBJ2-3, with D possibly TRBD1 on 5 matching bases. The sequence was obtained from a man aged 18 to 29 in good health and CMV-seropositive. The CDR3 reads CASSYSTERTDTQYF. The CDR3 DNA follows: TGTGCCAGCAGCTATTCGACAGAACGCACAGATACGCAGTATTTT.